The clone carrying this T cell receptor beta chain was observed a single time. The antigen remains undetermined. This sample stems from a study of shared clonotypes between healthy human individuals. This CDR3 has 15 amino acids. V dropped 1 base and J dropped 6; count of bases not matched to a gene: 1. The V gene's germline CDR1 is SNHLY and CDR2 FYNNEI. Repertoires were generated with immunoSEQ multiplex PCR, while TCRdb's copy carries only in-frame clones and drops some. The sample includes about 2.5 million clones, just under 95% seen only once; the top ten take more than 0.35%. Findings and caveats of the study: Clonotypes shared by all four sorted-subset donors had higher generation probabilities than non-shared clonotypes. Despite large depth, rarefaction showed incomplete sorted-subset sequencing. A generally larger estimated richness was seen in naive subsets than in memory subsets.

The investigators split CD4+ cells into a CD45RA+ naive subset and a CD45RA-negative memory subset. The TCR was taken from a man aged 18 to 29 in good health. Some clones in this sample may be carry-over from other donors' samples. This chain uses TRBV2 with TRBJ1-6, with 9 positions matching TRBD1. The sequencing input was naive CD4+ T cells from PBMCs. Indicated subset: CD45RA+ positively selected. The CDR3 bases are TGTGCCAGCAGTGAAGGGACAGGGGTTAATTCACCCCTCCACTTT. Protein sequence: CASSEGTGVNSPLHF. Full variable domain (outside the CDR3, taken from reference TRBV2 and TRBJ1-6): EPEVTQTPSHQVTQMGQEVILRCVPISNHLYFYWYRQILGQKVEFLVSFYNNEISEKSEIFDDQFSVERPDGSNFTLKIRSTKLEDSAMYFCASSEGTGVNSPLHFGNGTRLTVT.